This T cell receptor (beta chain) was identified in a study of cytomegalovirus exposure and HLA in healthy donors. Study summary: A prior study identified approximately 120 million unique TCR beta sequences from around 180 million T cells.

The PCR employed 60 Vbeta primers together with 13 Jbeta primers. Authors' analysis steps: Per a later analysis, the number of unique TCR beta chains was about 78 million, of which 9 million to 14 million were shared. Using immunoSEQ multiplex PCR, the repertoire was profiled, and TCRdb retains in-frame clones only, with some absent. The D gene and trimming were derived from the DNA, and the V and J assignments and clone size from that table. This sample carries 75,000 to 95,000 clones, with 1.4% to 1.5% going to the ten biggest clones. As for this clone: One end of the junction varies from germline; a read error may be responsible.

This CDR3 region has 12 residues. Germline CDR1 and CDR2: SQVTM and ANQGSEA. This TCR came from a woman aged 60-70 years in good health and CMV-seronegative. Sequenced sample: PBMCs. The V call is TRBV29-1, the J call TRBJ2-1, with a possible D match to TRBD1 (6 bases). CDR3 nucleotide sequence: TGCAGCGCCGCCCCACCTCCAGGGGAGCGGTTCTTC. Amino acids: CSAAPPPGERFF.